A single sample is the source of the 27 T cell receptor beta chains below, sequenced in a study of blood T cell repertoires in COVID-19. This table comes from immunoSEQ multiplex PCR, and its TCRdb copy is limited to in-frame clones, with some not included. The sample has approximately 400,000 clones, more than 70% seen once. Sequencing was carried out using PBMCs or T cells enriched from blood (not recorded which). The receptors stem from a woman under 30 who had recovered from COVID-19.

CDR3 residues: CASSPRGYFSGGQETQYF. DNA for the CDR3: TGTGCCAGCAGCCCCCGGGGATACTTTAGCGGGGGACAGGAGACCCAGTACTTC. This chain uses TRBV11-2 with TRBJ2-5, with 9 bases fitting TRBD2. Germline V CDR1 and CDR2: SGHAT, FQNNGV. The CDR3 runs 18 residues. V lost 5 bases and J lost 5; bases outside the gene matches: 18.

The chain combines TRBV19 with TRBJ2-2; D possibly corresponds to TRBD2 (6 bases). The CDR3 contains 15 residues. Per the germline V gene, CDR1 is LNHDA and CDR2 is SQIVND (reference sequence). Trimming took off 2 bases at V and 1 base at J, with 8 bases between the two ends. Here the CDR3 DNA reads TGTGCCAGTAGTATATTCGGGGGGAACACCGGGGAGCTGTTTTTT. Protein product: CASSIFGGNTGELFF.

Only one count was recorded for this clone. The chain links TRBV4-1 to TRBJ1-1; 7 bases map to TRBD1. The J segment lost 1 base and the V segment lost 3 bases, leaving 11 bases of the junction unmatched. Germline V lookup: CDR1 MGHRA, CDR2 YSYEKL. The CDR3 is 17 residues long. CDR3 sequence: CASSQALQGRSNTEAFF. CDR3 DNA: TGCGCCAGCAGCCAGGCCCTACAGGGGCGGTCGAACACTGAAGCTTTCTTT.

V and J are TRBV10-3 and TRBJ2-3; 8 bases are a match to TRBD1. Trimming at V came to 6 bases and at J to 0 bases, leaving 2 bases not matched to a gene. From germline, CDR1 is ENHRY and CDR2 SYGVKD. This CDR3 comprises 14 residues. CDR3 loop: CAIRRTGSTDTQYF. CDR3 DNA: TGTGCCATCAGACGGACAGGGAGCACAGATACGCAGTATTTT.

The chain is built from TRBV28 and TRBJ2-1, with a weak D call TRBD2 (5 bases). V lost 6 bases, J lost 8 bases, and 11 bases lay in between. CDR3 size: 12 residues. Germline CDR1 MDHEN, CDR2 SYDVKM. Written as DNA, the CDR3 is TGTGCCAGCAGGCACTCGGAGGATGAGCAGTTCTTC. Protein product: CASRHSEDEQFF.

The rearrangement joins TRBV9 to TRBJ2-1; 10 bases map to TRBD2. V was pared by 4 bases and J by 7 bases, with 8 bases of the junction left unmatched. The CDR3 has 15 residues. Germline V gives CDR1 SGDLS, CDR2 YYNGEE. This chain's CDR3 is CASSLSGGAWNEQFF. In nucleotides, the CDR3 is TGTGCCAGCAGCTTAAGCGGGGGGGCCTGGAATGAGCAGTTCTTC. Variable domain in full (rest from reference TRBV9 and TRBJ2-1): DSGVTQTPKHLITATGQRVTLRCSPRSGDLSVYWYQQSLDQGLQFLIQYYNGEERAKGNILERFSAQQFPDLHSELNLSSLELGDSALYFCASSLSGGAWNEQFFGPGTRLTVL.

A single count supports this clone. The J gene is TRBJ2-3, the V gene TRBV11-3, with D unresolved. The CDR3 has 12 residues. Trimming cost V 0 bases and J 4 bases, with 2 bases left between them. Germline values: CDR1 SGHNT, CDR2 YENEEA. The CDR3 here is CASSLDADTQYF. In nucleotides, the CDR3 is TGTGCCAGCAGCTTAGACGCAGATACGCAGTATTTT.

V gene TRBV19 combines with J gene TRBJ2-3; 13 bases map to TRBD2. Germline V gene sequence: CDR1 LNHDA, CDR2 SQIVND (reference sequence). The CDR3 contains 14 residues. With 9 bases clipped from V and 5 bases from J, the junction kept 5 bases outside the gene matches. CDR3 coding DNA: TGTGCCAGCCAACTAGCGGGGGGGCTAGATACGCAGTATTTT. Amino acid sequence: CASQLAGGLDTQYF. Using reference TRBV19 and TRBJ2-3 for the parts outside the CDR3, the full variable domain is DGGITQSPKYLFRKEGQNVTLSCEQNLNHDAMYWYRQDPGQGLRLIYYSQIVNDFQKGDIAEGYSVSREKKESFPLTVTSAQKNPTAFYLCASQLAGGLDTQYFGPGTRLTVL.

CDR3 sequence: CASSPQLDSSGNTIYF. In DNA form, the CDR3 reads TGTGCCAGCTCACCACAACTGGACAGCTCTGGAAACACCATATATTTT. V usage is TRBV18 and J usage is TRBJ1-3; D is possibly TRBD1 (6 bases). Germline V gives CDR1 KGHSH, CDR2 LQKENI. The CDR3 is 16 residues long. Between the trimmed V and J ends, which lost 1 base and 0 bases, there was a span of 10 bases.

Here the CDR3 DNA reads TGTGCCAGCAGCTTCATGGGGGGGAGCTCCTACGAGCAGTACTTC. Amino acids: CASSFMGGSSYEQYF. The chain joins TRBV5-4 to TRBJ2-7; 7 bases are a match to TRBD2. The V and J ends lost 2 bases and 0 bases, in that order; junction bases with no gene match: 5. CDR3 size: 15 residues. Germline-derived CDR1 and CDR2 are SGHNT and YYREEE (reference sequence).

The chain carries TRBV6-5 and TRBJ1-4; D is possibly TRBD1 (5 bases). From germline, CDR1 is MNHEY and CDR2 SVGAGI. V dropped 6 bases and J dropped 6 bases, with 14 bases sitting between them. The CDR3 is 14 amino acids. CDR3: CASRAARVDEKLFF. In DNA form, the CDR3 reads TGTGCCAGCAGGGCAGCCAGGGTGGATGAAAAACTGTTTTTT.

The chain carries TRBV27 and TRBJ1-2; D not certain. V was clipped by 6 bases and J by 9 bases, with 14 bases between them. Germline CDR1 MNHEY, CDR2 SMNVEV (reference sequence). The CDR3 has 12 amino acids. This chain's CDR3 is CASRASSRSYTF. CDR3 sequence (DNA): TGTGCCAGCAGAGCCTCGAGTCGAAGCTACACCTTC.

This sequence joins TRBV2 and TRBJ1-5; D unresolved. Germline CDR1 SNHLY, CDR2 FYNNEI. V lost 2 bases to trimming and J lost 3 bases, with 14 bases between them. The CDR3 loop spans 16 amino acids. The CDR3: CASSEWRVGHNQPQHF. The CDR3 region has the DNA TGTGCCAGCAGTGAATGGAGGGTGGGCCACAATCAGCCCCAGCATTTT.

This rearrangement joins TRBV2 to TRBJ1-2, with D maybe TRBD1 (6 bases). In germline, CDR1 is SNHLY, CDR2 FYNNEI. Trimming left V 5 bases short and J 1 base short, with 17 bases between. The CDR3 extends over 16 amino acids. CDR3 residues: CASSPTTGRLNYGYTF. CDR3 DNA: TGTGCCAGCAGTCCAACGACAGGACGCCTTAACTATGGCTACACCTTC. Complete variable domain (other parts from reference TRBV2 and TRBJ1-2): EPEVTQTPSHQVTQMGQEVILRCVPISNHLYFYWYRQILGQKVEFLVSFYNNEISEKSEIFDDQFSVERPDGSNFTLKIRSTKLEDSAMYFCASSPTTGRLNYGYTFGSGTRLTVV.

This clone appeared a few times. V is TRBV29-1 and J is TRBJ1-6, with TRBD1 matching over 7 bases. Losses at the gene ends were 3 bases for V and 7 bases for J; bases not matched to a gene: 12. CDR3 length: 16 amino acids. CDR1 and CDR2 (germline): SQVTM, ANQGSEA. CDR3 DNA sequence: TGCAGCGTTGACACGGGGACAGTCCAGCGCAATTCACCCCTCCACTTT. Amino acid sequence: CSVDTGTVQRNSPLHF.

In this sample, this clone turned up a few times. The V call is TRBV10-3, the J call TRBJ2-3; TRBD1 matches 10 bases. The ends lost 6 bases at V and 1 base at J; junction bases unmatched: 7. In germline, CDR1 is ENHRY, CDR2 SYGVKD. The CDR3 runs to 16 residues. The CDR3 DNA sequence: TGTGCCATCAGCGATGGGACAGGGGTGGGCACAGATACGCAGTATTTT. Its protein product is CAISDGTGVGTDTQYF.

The chain recombines TRBV7-9 with TRBJ2-3, with TRBD2 identical over 14 bases. Trimming cost V 3 bases and J 5 bases; bases outside gene matches: 4. CDR1 is SEHNR, CDR2 FQNEAQ, per germline (reference sequence). The CDR3 is 16 residues long. CDR3 region: CASSFGLAGGIDTQYF. CDR3 in DNA: TGTGCCAGCAGCTTCGGACTAGCGGGGGGTATAGATACGCAGTATTTT.

The chain couples TRBV7-6 to TRBJ1-2, with D perhaps TRBD1 (5 bases). V shed 4 bases and J shed 7 bases, with 22 bases lying between them. This CDR3 spans 16 amino acids. The germline CDR1 and CDR2 sequences are SGHVS and FNYEAQ. The CDR3 sequence is CASSSQKPGLGGGYTF. In DNA form, the CDR3 reads TGTGCCAGCAGCTCGCAAAAACCGGGACTCGGAGGTGGCTACACCTTC. The whole variable domain, filled in from reference TRBV7-6 and TRBJ1-2, reads GAGVSQSPRYKVTKRGQDVALRCDPISGHVSLYWYRQALGQGPEFLTYFNYEAQQDKSGLPNDRFSAERPEGSISTLTIQRTEQRDSAMYRCASSSQKPGLGGGYTFGSGTRLTVV.

The rearrangement uses TRBV6-5 and TRBJ2-5, with 10 bases aligning to TRBD1. The CDR3 is made up of 12 amino acids. The V gene's germline CDR1 is MNHEY and CDR2 SVGAGI. After removal of 8 bases from V and 3 bases from J, the junction contained 0 bases not matched to a gene. DNA for the CDR3: TGTGCCAGCGGACAGGGGGAAGAGACCCAGTACTTC. Amino acid sequence: CASGQGEETQYF.

The J gene is TRBJ1-2, the V gene TRBV9; D ambiguous. Germline assignment: CDR1 SGDLS and CDR2 YYNGEE. The CDR3 covers 12 residues. The V gene lost 5 bases and the J gene lost 1 base, with 6 bases spanning the gap. The CDR3 loop is CASSLYNYGYTF. CDR3 nucleotide sequence: TGTGCCAGCAGTCTGTATAACTATGGCTACACCTTC.

The chain joins TRBV27 to TRBJ2-7; 10 bases line up with TRBD2. Trimming took 8 bases from V and 7 from J; bases not matched to a gene: 8. The CDR3 consists of 13 residues. From germline, CDR1 is MNHEY and CDR2 SMNVEV (reference sequence). CDR3 region: CASSPGTSAEQYF. The CDR3 coding sequence is TGTGCCAGCTCACCCGGGACTAGCGCTGAGCAGTACTTC.

CDR3 DNA sequence: TGTGCCAGCAGTTACGGGGGACTAGCGGGGAACACCGGGGAGCTGTTTTTT. Translating it yields CASSYGGLAGNTGELFF. V is TRBV6-2 or TRBV6-3 and J is TRBJ2-2; 12 bases align to TRBD2. The CDR3 has 17 residues. V trimming: 2 bases; J trimming: 1 base; junction bases outside the gene matches: 2. CDR1 MNHEY and CDR2 SVGEGT come from the germline V gene.

A single count supports this clone. The chain recombines TRBV14 with TRBJ2-2; 9 bases align to TRBD1. CDR1 is SGHDN and CDR2 is FVKESK in the germline V gene. Trimming cost V 4 bases and J 9 bases; bases outside gene matches: 9. This CDR3 region has 15 residues. The CDR3 sequence is CASSRPGQGNRELFF. DNA of the CDR3: TGTGCCAGCAGCCGTCCGGGACAGGGCAACCGGGAGCTGTTTTTT. The full variable domain, its missing parts supplied by reference TRBV14 and TRBJ2-2, is EAGVTQFPSHSVIEKGQTVTLRCDPISGHDNLYWYRRVMGKEIKFLLHFVKESKQDESGMPNNRFLAERTGGTYSTLKVQPAELEDSGVYFCASSRPGQGNRELFFGEGSRLTVL.

The chain couples TRBV7-9 to TRBJ1-1, with 7 bases that match TRBD1. CDR1 SEHNR and CDR2 FQNEAQ come from the germline V gene (reference sequence). The V and J ends lost 4 bases and 1 base, in that order; junction bases with no gene match: 6. The CDR3 consists of 15 residues. CDR3 protein: CASSSSHRGNTEAFF. CDR3 DNA: TGTGCCAGCAGCTCTTCGCACAGGGGGAACACTGAAGCTTTCTTT. Together with reference TRBV7-9 and TRBJ1-1, the CDR3 gives the full variable domain: DTGVSQNPRHKITKRGQNVTFRCDPISEHNRLYWYRQTLGQGPEFLTYFQNEAQLEKSRLLSDRFSAERPKGSFSTLEIQRTEQGDSAMYLCASSSSHRGNTEAFFGQGTRLTVV.

CDR3 sequence: CATSDPTGDIQETQYF. The CDR3 bases are TGTGCCACCAGTGATCCGACAGGGGACATCCAAGAGACCCAGTACTTC. V is TRBV24-1 and J is TRBJ2-5, with 8 bases fitting TRBD1. V lost 3 bases and J lost 1; bases outside the gene matches: 6. CDR1 KGHDR and CDR2 SFDVKD come from the germline V gene. This CDR3 has 16 residues.

The chain combines TRBV30 with TRBJ2-5; 15 nucleotides line up with TRBD2. V shed 2 bases and J 3 bases; nucleotides not matched to a gene: 7. Germline V gene data show CDR1 as GTSNPN and CDR2 as SVGIG (reference sequence). This CDR3 has 17 amino acids. The DNA of the CDR3 is TGTGCCTGGAGTTATATTCGGACTAGCGGGGGGGAAGAGACCCAGTACTTC. Residues: CAWSYIRTSGGEETQYF.

The gene calls are TRBV2 and TRBJ1-5; 8 bases match TRBD1. With V trimmed by 5 bases and J by 1 base, 4 bases remained unmatched. CDR3 length: 15 residues. Germline CDR1 reads SNHLY; CDR2 reads FYNNEI. This CDR3 is CASSLTGVSNQPQHF. CDR3 in DNA: TGTGCCAGCAGTTTGACAGGGGTGAGCAATCAGCCCCAGCATTTT.